Listed here are 20 T cell receptor beta chains from one sample, sequenced in a study of T cells in Graves' hyperthyroidism and ophthalmopathy. Amplification targeted TCR beta CDR3 regions from RNA transcripts. The HTBI primer set served for first-round RT-PCR of the TCR CDR3. Using its own MiXCR run on the multiplex PCR reads, TCRdb lists one record per CDR3 protein. The table has 200,000 to 250,000 distinct CDR3 sequences, 15% to 20% seen once; the top ten hold under 35%. The source material was blood. The origin of the receptors is a young woman with Graves' ophthalmopathy.

This sequence joins TRBV28 and TRBJ1-4; TRBD1 matches at 9 bases. Per the germline V gene, CDR1 is MDHEN and CDR2 is SYDVKM. The CDR3 is made up of 15 amino acids. After removal of 5 bases from V and 4 bases from J, the junction contained 5 bases not matched to a gene. CDR3 DNA: TGTGCCAGCAGTGGGGGGGGACAGGGTAATGAAAAACTGTTTTTT. It specifies CASSGGGQGNEKLFF.

The rearrangement joins TRBV9 to TRBJ2-1; 8 positions match TRBD2. The CDR3 has 13 amino acids. Trimming cost V 4 bases and J 9 bases; bases outside gene matches: 6. Germline values: CDR1 SGDLS, CDR2 YYNGEE. CDR3 sequence reads: CASSPGGPGEQFF. CDR3 nucleotides: TGTGCCAGCAGCCCGGGAGGGCCCGGTGAGCAGTTCTTC.

The chain carries TRBV20-1 and TRBJ2-5; TRBD1 aligns across 8 bases. This CDR3 is 14 amino acids long. Looked up from germline, CDR1 is DFQATT and CDR2 is SNEGSKA (reference sequence). Unmatched junction bases numbered 9, after V lost 4 bases and J lost 5 bases. CDR3 in amino acids: CSATPGQVGETQYF. The DNA of the CDR3 is TGCAGTGCTACCCCGGGACAGGTGGGGGAGACCCAGTACTTC.

This clonotype came up many times. The V gene is TRBV5-6, the J gene TRBJ2-2, with 13 bases that match TRBD2. Germline CDR1 and CDR2: SGHDT and YYEEEE. There are 19 residues in the CDR3. With 2 bases clipped from V and 5 bases from J, the junction kept 12 bases outside the gene matches. The CDR3 loop is CASSFRTSGRGVVTGELFF. DNA for the CDR3: TGTGCCAGCAGCTTCAGGACTAGCGGGAGAGGAGTAGTGACCGGGGAGCTGTTTTTT.

This clonotype was detected ten times or more. The chain couples TRBV28 to TRBJ1-5; 7 nucleotides agree with TRBD1. V shed 5 bases and J 4 bases; nucleotides not matched to a gene: 11. Germline loops: CDR1 MDHEN, CDR2 SYDVKM. This CDR3 has 16 residues. This CDR3 is CASSKPGQRDNQPQHF. DNA of the CDR3: TGTGCCAGCAGTAAGCCGGGACAGAGAGATAATCAGCCCCAGCATTTT.

This clonotype is deemed medium-sized (0.01 to 0.1%). The rearrangement joins TRBV11-2 to TRBJ2-7; 7 bases align to TRBD1. The CDR3 contains 16 residues. The J segment lost 1 base and the V segment lost 3 bases, leaving 9 bases of the junction unmatched. CDR1 is SGHAT, CDR2 FQNNGV, per germline. CDR3: CASSFGDSGSSYEQYF. The CDR3 DNA reads as TGTGCCAGCAGCTTTGGGGACAGCGGTTCGTCCTACGAGCAGTACTTC.

This clonotype was found many times. The J gene is TRBJ2-1, the V gene TRBV4-2, with 9 bases identical to TRBD2. The junction had 9 bases not matched to a gene; V was cut back by 0 bases and J by 9 bases. The germline gives CDR1 LGHNA, CDR2 YNFKEQ. The CDR3 extends over 16 amino acids. CDR3 sequence (DNA): TGTGCCAGCAGCCAAGATCCGTTAGCGGGGGTTTCTGAGCAGTTCTTC. Its protein is CASSQDPLAGVSEQFF.

The table lists this clonotype with many counts. The chain carries TRBV2 and TRBJ2-3; D is unclear. The CDR3 covers 13 residues. Germline loops: CDR1 SNHLY, CDR2 FYNNEI. Trimming left V 4 bases short and J 2 bases short, with 7 bases between. In nucleotides, the CDR3 is TGTGCCAGCAGTGTCTGGAACACAGATACGCAGTATTTT. Translating gives CASSVWNTDTQYF.

This clonotype was counted at least ten times. This chain joins TRBV6-5 and TRBJ1-4; 8 positions agree with TRBD1. Germline CDR1 reads MNHEY; CDR2 reads SVGAGI. This CDR3 spans 16 amino acids. Trimming cost V 0 bases and J 2 bases; bases outside gene matches: 2. CDR3 sequence reads: CASSYSTGVTNEKLFF. The CDR3 nucleotides are TGTGCCAGCAGTTACTCGACAGGGGTCACTAATGAAAAACTGTTTTTT.

The gene calls are TRBV30 and TRBJ2-7, with 8 bases identical to TRBD2. The CDR3 totals 12 residues. The germline V gene encodes CDR1 GTSNPN and CDR2 SVGIG (reference sequence). V shed 2 bases, J shed 5 bases, and the junction held 2 bases outside the gene matches. DNA for the CDR3: TGTGCCTGGAGTTCGCGGGGGGACGAGCAGTACTTC. Amino acids: CAWSSRGDEQYF.

This clonotype has a count of ten or more. CDR3 region: CASSYRGSKVETQYF. As DNA, the CDR3 is TGTGCCAGCAGTTATCGCGGGTCGAAGGTTGAGACCCAGTACTTC. The rearrangement uses TRBV7-2 and TRBJ2-5, with a weak D call TRBD2 (5 bases). The CDR3 totals 15 residues. Germline CDR1 reads SGHTA; CDR2 reads FQGNSA. V lost 6 bases and J 5 bases, leaving 19 bases between the germline ends.

V and J are TRBV20-1 and TRBJ2-1; 11 bases map to TRBD2. CDR1 DFQATT and CDR2 SNEGSKA come from the germline V gene (reference sequence). The V segment lost 3 bases and the J segment 0 bases; nucleotides outside the gene matches: 7. This CDR3 is built from 17 residues. CDR3 amino acids: CSASSASGRLSYNEQFF. The DNA of the CDR3 is TGCAGTGCTAGTTCGGCTAGCGGGAGGCTCTCCTACAATGAGCAGTTCTTC.

This clonotype was seen at least ten times. The rearrangement uses TRBV6-2 or TRBV6-3 and TRBJ2-3; tentatively, D is TRBD1 (5 bases). Germline V gene sequence: CDR1 MNHEY, CDR2 SVGEGT. The CDR3 spans 16 residues. V was cut by 3 bases and J by 1 base, with 14 bases left in between. CDR3 residues: CASSYRQSTGTDTQYF. The CDR3 nucleotides read TGTGCCAGCAGTTATCGACAGTCAACTGGCACAGATACGCAGTATTTT.

V usage is TRBV20-1 and J usage is TRBJ2-7; D is perhaps TRBD1 or TRBD2 (5 bases each). This CDR3 contains 15 residues. Germline CDR1 DFQATT, CDR2 SNEGSKA (reference sequence). V was trimmed by 0 bases and J by 2 bases, leaving 14 bases between them. This CDR3 is CSARDLGESTYEQYF. The CDR3 DNA follows: TGCAGTGCTAGAGATCTAGGGGAGTCCACCTACGAGCAGTACTTC.

Concerning this clonotype: Compared with germline, one end of the junction differs, possibly owing to a read error. The J gene is TRBJ2-1, the V gene TRBV5-6, with TRBD1 matching over 8 bases. CDR3 length: 16 amino acids. The germline gives CDR1 SGHDT, CDR2 YYEEEE. The CDR3 is CASSSDREASHNEQFF. CDR3 DNA sequence: TGTGCCAGCAGCTCGGACAGGGAGGCCTCCCACAATGAGCAGTTCTTC.

This chain links TRBV5-4 with TRBJ1-3, with D unclear. The CDR3 is made up of 14 amino acids. With 4 bases removed from V and 4 bases from J, the gap between germline ends came to 12 bases. The V gene's germline CDR1 is SGHNT and CDR2 YYREEE (reference sequence). DNA for the CDR3: TGTGCCAGCAGCCCTAGGGCCTACGGAAACACCATATATTTT. As protein: CASSPRAYGNTIYF.

Notes on this clonotype: The junction departs from germline at one end; a sequencing error may be responsible. The chain uses TRBV3-1 and TRBJ1-2; D is perhaps TRBD1 (5 bases). The CDR3 is 13 residues long. CDR1 and CDR2 (germline): LGHDT, YNNKEL (reference sequence). CDR3 sequence reads: CASSQGRGDGHTF. The CDR3 DNA follows: TGTGCCAGCAGCCAAGGAAGGGGAGATGGCCACACCTTC.

CDR3 in amino acids: CASSFSGTGAETQYF. DNA for the CDR3: TGTGCCAGCAGTTTCTCCGGGACAGGGGCGGAGACCCAGTACTTC. V usage is TRBV30 and J usage is TRBJ2-5; 10 bases fit TRBD1. V gave up 8 bases and J gave up 5 bases; unmatched junction bases: 14. The germline gives CDR1 GTSNPN, CDR2 SVGIG (reference sequence). CDR3 length: 15 residues.

The chain employs TRBV27 and TRBJ1-4; TRBD1 is a possible D gene (5 bases). The CDR3 is 14 residues long. Germline lookup yields CDR1 MNHEY and CDR2 SMNVEV (reference sequence). V was pared by 4 bases and J by 7 bases, with 13 bases between. This chain's CDR3 is CASSWAGKGEKLFF. In DNA, the CDR3 is TGTGCCAGCAGTTGGGCAGGGAAAGGTGAAAAACTGTTTTTT. Based on the CDR3 plus reference TRBV27 and TRBJ1-4, the full variable domain is EAQVTQNPRYLITVTGKKLTVTCSQNMNHEYMSWYRQDPGLGLRQIYYSMNVEVTDKGDVPEGYKVSRKEKRNFPLILESPSPNQTSLYFCASSWAGKGEKLFFGSGTQLSVL.

This clonotype was counted ten times or more. This rearrangement joins TRBV7-8 to TRBJ2-3; 7 bases are a match to TRBD2. The length of the CDR3 is 15 residues. The germline gives CDR1 SGHVS, CDR2 FQNEAQ. V dropped 5 bases and J dropped 2; count of bases not matched to a gene: 7. CDR3 nucleotides: TGTGCCAGCAGCCGTTCCGGGACTACCACAGATACGCAGTATTTT. Translating it yields CASSRSGTTTDTQYF.